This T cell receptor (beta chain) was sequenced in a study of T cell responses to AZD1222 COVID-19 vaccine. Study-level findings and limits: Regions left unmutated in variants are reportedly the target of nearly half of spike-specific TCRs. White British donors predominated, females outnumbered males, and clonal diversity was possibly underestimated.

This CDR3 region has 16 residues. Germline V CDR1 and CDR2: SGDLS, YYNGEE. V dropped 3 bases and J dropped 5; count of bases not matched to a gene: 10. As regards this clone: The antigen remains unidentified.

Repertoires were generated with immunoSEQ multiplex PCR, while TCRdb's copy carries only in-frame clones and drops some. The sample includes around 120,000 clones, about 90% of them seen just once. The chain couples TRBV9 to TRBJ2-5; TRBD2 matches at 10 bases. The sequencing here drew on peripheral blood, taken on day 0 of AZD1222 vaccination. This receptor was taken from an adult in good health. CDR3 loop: CASSGHPGLAKETQYF. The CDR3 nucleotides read TGTGCCAGCAGCGGCCACCCGGGACTAGCGAAGGAGACCCAGTACTTC.